This T cell receptor beta chain is drawn from a study of metastatic and nonmetastatic thyroid tumors. Overall study context: Malignant and benign thyroid patients had repertoires compared in peripheral blood and tumor or nodule tissue.

This clone was recorded many times. What it binds is unknown. Study-wide results and limits: The study reportedly found significantly higher TCR beta diversity in malignant thyroid tumors than benign nodules, in blood and tumor.

In the original workflow: Variation in CDR3 across clinicopathological groups served as the basis for constructing a distant-metastasis classifier in papillary thyroid cancer. Via MiXCR, TCRdb re-called the PCR reads. V and J calls and clone size were set by TCRdb, not the authors. Seen here are roughly 72,000 clones, around 19% observed once, and the top ten hold roughly 13%. Among the patients, none had received any treatment before thyroid surgery. The CDR3 extends over 12 amino acids. Looked up from germline, CDR1 is MNHNS and CDR2 is SASEGT. Trimming pared 7 bases from V and 8 bases from J, leaving 14 bases between.

This sequence joins TRBV6-1 and TRBJ1-2; no clear D gene. The sample was blood. This TCR derives from a female donor with papillary thyroid cancer or a benign thyroid nodule (not recorded which). Some clones in this sample may be carry-over from other donors' samples. In DNA form, the CDR3 reads TGTGCCAGCACCGATATAGCCGCCGGCTACACCTTC. Its translation is CASTDIAAGYTF.